A single sample gave rise to the 31 T cell receptor beta chains below, sequenced in a study of early T cells in non-severe SARS-CoV-2 infection. TCRdb reprocessed the 5' RACE reads with MiXCR, giving one entry per CDR3 protein. The table records 80,000 or so distinct CDR3 sequences, more than 10% of them present only once. Sequenced material: whole blood. These receptors came from an adult who was a healthcare worker with PCR-confirmed SARS-CoV-2 infection or an uninfected control (not recorded which).

This clonotype was counted many times. CDR3 nucleotide sequence: TGCAGCGTTAGCCCAGGGAATAGCAATCAGCCCCAGCATTTT. Translating it yields CSVSPGNSNQPQHF. The chain recombines TRBV29-1 with TRBJ1-5; the D gene is possibly TRBD1 (5 bases). From germline, CDR1 is SQVTM and CDR2 ANQGSEA. The CDR3 runs to 14 residues. Trimming pared 5 bases from V and 0 bases from J, leaving 11 bases between.

This clonotype appeared a few times. The CDR3 DNA reads TGTGCCAGCAGTCCGGGTTACGGGGCAGAGACCCAGTACTTC. Translated, it gives CASSPGYGAETQYF. The chain links TRBV12-3 or TRBV12-4 to TRBJ2-5, with D possibly being TRBD1 or TRBD2 (5 bases each). The V gene lost 5 bases and the J gene lost 4 bases, with 14 bases spanning the gap. The CDR3 loop spans 14 amino acids.

In this sample, this clonotype turned up many times. V is TRBV20-1 and J is TRBJ2-5; 15 bases match TRBD2. Germline V gene data show CDR1 as DFQATT and CDR2 as SNEGSKA (reference sequence). After removal of 0 bases from V and 5 bases from J, the junction contained 4 bases not matched to a gene. The CDR3 has 16 residues. In DNA, the CDR3 is TGCAGTGCTAGAGATGGACTAGCGGGAGGGCCGGAGACCCAGTACTTC. Translated, it gives CSARDGLAGGPETQYF.

In its sample, this clonotype was seen many times. The chain is built from TRBV5-1 and TRBJ2-5; D call uncertain. The germline V and J ends were trimmed by 0 bases and 3 bases, with 9 bases remaining between them. This CDR3 contains 14 residues. Germline V CDR1 and CDR2: SGHRS, YFSETQ. CDR3 region: CASSLDSAEETQYF. Written as DNA, the CDR3 is TGCGCCAGCAGCTTGGATTCTGCAGAAGAGACCCAGTACTTC.

The chain employs TRBV4-2 and TRBJ1-1; D gene unclear. The CDR3 runs to 14 residues. The V end was cut by 0 bases, the J end by 4 bases, with 9 bases between. Looked up from germline, CDR1 is LGHNA and CDR2 is YNFKEQ. CDR3 nucleotide sequence: TGTGCCAGCAGCCAAGAGGTACGGGGCACTGAAGCTTTCTTT. Amino acids: CASSQEVRGTEAFF.

This sequence joins TRBV29-1 and TRBJ2-3; no reliable D call. The V and J ends lost 2 bases and 4 bases respectively, with 16 bases between them. CDR1 SQVTM and CDR2 ANQGSEA come from the germline V gene. This CDR3 is built from 15 residues. CDR3 loop: CSVEQAAAPADTQYF. CDR3 coding DNA: TGCAGCGTTGAACAGGCGGCGGCACCCGCAGATACGCAGTATTTT.

V usage is TRBV15 and J usage is TRBJ1-1; a weak D match, TRBD1 (6 bases). The ends were cut back, 2 bases at V and 0 bases at J, with 13 bases in the middle. This CDR3 contains 16 residues. Germline values: CDR1 LNHNV, CDR2 YYDKDF (reference sequence). CDR3 residues: CATSRFRGHMNTEAFF. In DNA form, the CDR3 reads TGTGCCACCAGCAGATTCCGGGGACACATGAACACTGAAGCTTTCTTT.

This clonotype was seen many times. The chain recombines TRBV6-2 or TRBV6-3 with TRBJ2-7; 7 bases line up with TRBD2. This CDR3 comprises 12 residues. Germline-derived CDR1 and CDR2 are MNHEY and SVGEGT. Trimming cost V 4 bases and J 6 bases; bases outside gene matches: 3. The CDR3 protein is CASSWEGPEQYF. The CDR3 nucleotides are TGTGCCAGCAGTTGGGAGGGCCCCGAGCAGTACTTC.

Many counts were recorded for this clonotype. The chain carries TRBV13 and TRBJ2-6; TRBD1 is a possible D gene (6 bases). V lost 5 bases to trimming and J lost 2 bases, with 10 bases between them. The CDR3 spans 15 residues. Germline V CDR1 and CDR2: PRHDT, FYEKMQ (reference sequence). The CDR3 reads CASSPAGAGANVLTF. The DNA for the CDR3 is TGTGCCAGCAGCCCAGCAGGGGCTGGGGCCAACGTCCTGACTTTC.

This chain connects TRBV5-4 to TRBJ2-2, with D perhaps matching TRBD1 or TRBD2 (5 bases each). The CDR3 is made up of 16 amino acids. Germline-derived CDR1 and CDR2 are SGHNT and YYREEE (reference sequence). Between the trimmed V and J ends, which lost 4 bases and 4 bases, there was a span of 17 bases. CDR3 protein: CASSKIEGMGTGELFF. The DNA for the CDR3 is TGTGCCAGCAGCAAGATAGAGGGGATGGGCACCGGGGAGCTGTTTTTT.

The chain links TRBV7-2 to TRBJ2-3, with 9 bases lining up with TRBD2. Germline assignment: CDR1 SGHTA and CDR2 FQGNSA. CDR3 length: 15 amino acids. J gave up 4 bases and V 3 bases, and 5 bases lay outside the gene matches. CDR3 in amino acids: CASSFLAGLPDTQYF. Written as DNA, the CDR3 is TGTGCCAGCAGCTTTCTAGCGGGACTCCCAGATACGCAGTATTTT.

This clonotype occurred a few times. V gene TRBV2 combines with J gene TRBJ2-1; TRBD2 matches 10 bases. CDR1 and CDR2 (germline): SNHLY, FYNNEI. CDR3 size: 18 residues. V dropped 11 bases and J dropped 5; count of bases not matched to a gene: 21. This CDR3 is CAAAGGLAGESSDNEQFF. The CDR3 DNA reads as TGTGCCGCAGCAGGAGGGCTAGCGGGAGAGTCGTCAGACAATGAGCAGTTCTTC.

As for this clonotype: Just one base apart from a much larger clone, this may be a read error. The chain recombines TRBV29-1 with TRBJ1-1, with a tentative D call TRBD1 (5 bases). Germline-derived CDR1 and CDR2 are SQVTM and ANQGSEA. The CDR3 is made up of 11 amino acids. The ends were cut back, 8 bases at V and 5 bases at J, with 12 bases in the middle. The CDR3 DNA sequence: TGCAGCTTTGGAGAGGGGACTGAAGCTTTCTTT. Residues: CSFGEGTEAFF.

The table lists this clonotype with a few counts. The chain uses TRBV5-1 and TRBJ2-3; D ambiguous. CDR3 length equals 16 residues. V lost 4 bases and J 0 bases, leaving 15 bases between the germline ends. Germline CDR1 is SGHRS and CDR2 is YFSETQ. DNA of the CDR3: TGCGCCAGCAGCCCGACCGGACCCACTAGCACAGATACGCAGTATTTT. It is translated as CASSPTGPTSTDTQYF.

This clonotype appeared a few times. The chain is built from TRBV28 and TRBJ1-6; TRBD1 matches 8 bases. The CDR3 is 16 amino acids. After removal of 7 bases from V and 7 bases from J, the junction contained 12 bases not matched to a gene. Germline lookup yields CDR1 MDHEN and CDR2 SYDVKM. The CDR3 DNA follows: TGTGCCAGCACTACCCGCGAGGACAGGGTCAATTCACCCCTCCACTTT. Translated, it gives CASTTREDRVNSPLHF.

V is TRBV12-3 or TRBV12-4 and J is TRBJ2-5; the D gene could be TRBD1 or TRBD2 (6 bases each). The CDR3 has 14 amino acids. V lost 10 bases, J lost 7 bases, and 22 bases lay in between. In nucleotides, the CDR3 is TGTGCCACCCTTGGCCTGGAGGGGGTCGGGACCCAGTACTTC. Its translation is CATLGLEGVGTQYF.

At least ten counts were recorded for this clonotype. The J gene is TRBJ2-3, the V gene TRBV6-5; the D call may be TRBD1 or TRBD2 (6 bases each). V shed 2 bases and J shed 8 bases, with 8 bases lying between them. CDR3 size: 12 residues. Germline CDR1 and CDR2: MNHEY and SVGAGI. The CDR3 nucleotides read TGTGCCAGCAGTTACGGAGGGGGTACGCAGTATTTT. It encodes CASSYGGGTQYF.

The J gene is TRBJ2-7, the V gene TRBV13, with TRBD1 identical over 8 bases. The CDR3 contains 13 residues. CDR1 and CDR2 from the germline V gene are PRHDT and FYEKMQ (reference sequence). V gave up 5 bases and J gave up 4 bases; unmatched junction bases: 4. In nucleotides, the CDR3 is TGTGCCAGCAGCCAGGACAGGGAGTACGAGCAGTACTTC. Translated: CASSQDREYEQYF. Combining the CDR3 with reference TRBV13 and TRBJ2-7 gives the whole variable domain AAGVIQSPRHLIKEKRETATLKCYPIPRHDTVYWYQQGPGQDPQFLISFYEKMQSDKGSIPDRFSAQQFSDYHSELNMSSLELGDSALYFCASSQDREYEQYFGPGTRLTVT.

The chain carries TRBV19 and TRBJ2-1; 9 nucleotides agree with TRBD2. With 10 bases clipped from V and 1 base from J, the junction kept 8 bases outside the gene matches. Germline assignment: CDR1 LNHDA and CDR2 SQIVND (reference sequence). CDR3 size: 15 residues. The CDR3 coding sequence is TGTGCCACCAGTAGCGGGAGTAGGTCCTACAATGAGCAGTTCTTC. It yields the protein CATSSGSRSYNEQFF.

The sample holds many counts of this clonotype. The chain uses TRBV18 and TRBJ1-2; possibly TRBD1 for D (5 bases). Per germline, CDR1 KGHSH and CDR2 LQKENI. V lost 8 bases and J lost 4, with 17 bases in between. CDR3 length: 14 amino acids. CDR3 sequence (DNA): TGTGCCAGCACTTTGGACAACGAAGGCTATGGCTACACCTTC. It is translated as CASTLDNEGYGYTF. The full variable domain, completed using reference TRBV18 and TRBJ1-2, is NAGVMQNPRHLVRRRGQEARLRCSPMKGHSHVYWYRQLPEEGLKFMVYLQKENIIDESGMPKERFSAEFPKEGPSILRIQQVVRGDSAAYFCASTLDNEGYGYTFGSGTRLTVV.

The rearrangement uses TRBV28 and TRBJ2-1, with no clear D. Trimming stripped 5 bases from V and 3 bases from J, with 11 bases between. Looked up from germline, CDR1 is MDHEN and CDR2 is SYDVKM. The CDR3 is 14 amino acids. The CDR3 nucleotides are TGTGCCAGCAGTACTGGACCGCTCTACAATGAGCAGTTCTTC. Its protein product is CASSTGPLYNEQFF.

On this clonotype: This clone may be a read error of a much larger clone one base away. V and J are TRBV29-1 and TRBJ2-3; D is unclear. CDR3 length: 12 amino acids. The germline V and J ends were trimmed by 7 bases and 2 bases, with 10 bases remaining between them. Germline-derived CDR1 and CDR2 are SQVTM and ANQGSEA. The CDR3 protein is CSGVLDTDTQYF. The CDR3 coding sequence is TGCAGCGGGGTGCTTGACACAGATACGCAGTATTTT.

The sample holds a few counts of this clonotype. CDR3: CASTLAGPESSEQFF. The CDR3 coding sequence is TGTGCCAGCACCCTGGCGGGACCCGAGTCGAGTGAGCAGTTCTTC. The rearrangement uses TRBV28 and TRBJ2-1, with D possibly TRBD2 on 6 matching bases. CDR3 length: 15 amino acids. The germline V gene has CDR1 MDHEN and CDR2 SYDVKM. Trimming cost V 7 bases and J 9 bases, with 22 bases left between them.

The rearrangement uses TRBV29-1 and TRBJ2-3, with 8 bases aligning to TRBD1. The CDR3 runs 13 residues. Germline trimming cut 7 bases from V and 4 bases from J; bases unmatched to any gene: 7. Germline CDR1 SQVTM, CDR2 ANQGSEA. For the CDR3, the DNA is TGCAGCGCCCGGACAGGGACCGCAGATACGCAGTATTTT. Protein product: CSARTGTADTQYF.

This chain links TRBV28 with TRBJ2-5, with 10 nucleotides matching TRBD2. CDR3 length: 14 residues. V dropped 5 bases and J dropped 3; count of bases not matched to a gene: 3. The germline gives CDR1 MDHEN, CDR2 SYDVKM. For the CDR3, the DNA is TGTGCCAGCAGTCGAGCGGGAGGGGAAGAGACCCAGTACTTC. Translating it yields CASSRAGGEETQYF.

A few counts support this clonotype. The chain combines TRBV7-3 with TRBJ2-1; D is possibly TRBD1 or TRBD2 (5 bases each). V lost 4 bases to trimming and J lost 6 bases, with 16 bases between them. This CDR3 has 15 amino acids. Germline V gene data show CDR1 as SGHTA and CDR2 as FQGTGA. The CDR3 DNA sequence: TGTGCCAGCAGCTCAGGGACCGGGGCGGGCAATGAGCAGTTCTTC. This sequence encodes CASSSGTGAGNEQFF.

V gene TRBV29-1 combines with J gene TRBJ2-3; D call uncertain. This CDR3 has 12 residues. V lost 8 bases to trimming and J lost 3 bases, with 12 bases between them. CDR1 SQVTM and CDR2 ANQGSEA come from the germline V gene. CDR3 region: CSTATTTDTQYF. For the CDR3, the DNA is TGCAGCACCGCAACCACTACAGATACGCAGTATTTT.

The table lists this clonotype with a few counts. The J gene is TRBJ1-4, the V gene TRBV18; the D is unclear. The CDR3 has 13 amino acids. Germline CDR1 is KGHSH and CDR2 is LQKENI. Between the trimmed V and J ends, which lost 2 bases and 8 bases, there was a span of 9 bases. CDR3 sequence (DNA): TGTGCCAGCTCACCAAGAGGAGGCGAAAAACTGTTTTTT. Translating gives CASSPRGGEKLFF.

This clonotype was detected only a few times. The chain employs TRBV11-3 and TRBJ1-1; the D is unclear. Per the germline V gene, CDR1 is SGHNT and CDR2 is YENEEA. The V gene lost 5 bases and the J gene lost 4 bases, with 11 bases spanning the gap. This CDR3 spans 13 amino acids. This CDR3 is CASSRTWSTEAFF. The CDR3 bases are TGTGCCAGCAGCCGAACATGGAGCACTGAAGCTTTCTTT. The complete variable domain, with remaining parts taken from reference TRBV11-3 and TRBJ1-1, reads EAGVVQSPRYKIIEKKQPVAFWCNPISGHNTLYWYLQNLGQGPELLIRYENEEAVDDSQLPKDRFSAERLKGVDSTLKIQPAELGDSAVYLCASSRTWSTEAFFGQGTRLTVV.

In its sample, this clonotype was seen a few times. The rearrangement joins TRBV11-2 to TRBJ2-4; possibly TRBD1 for D (6 bases). The length of the CDR3 is 14 residues. Germline values: CDR1 SGHAT, CDR2 FQNNGV. The ends were cut back, 1 base at V and 5 bases at J, with 9 bases in the middle. The CDR3 sequence is CASSLGGPQNIQYF. CDR3 bases: TGTGCCAGCAGCTTAGGGGGGCCCCAAAACATTCAGTACTTC.

J is TRBJ1-5 and V is TRBV3-1; D is undetermined. V was cut by 1 base and J by 8 bases, with 6 bases left in between. The CDR3 has 12 amino acids. Germline V gene sequence: CDR1 LGHDT, CDR2 YNNKEL (reference sequence). The CDR3 protein is CASSQGDKPQHF. The CDR3 region has the DNA TGTGCCAGCAGCCAAGGTGACAAGCCCCAGCATTTT.